Presented here are 26 T cell receptor beta chains from one specimen sequenced in a study of shared clonotypes between healthy human individuals. Only CD45RO-negative cells positively selected for CCR7 counted as naive CD8 cells, so terminally differentiated effector memory CD45RA+ cells were excluded. Repertoires were generated with immunoSEQ multiplex PCR, while TCRdb's copy carries only in-frame clones and drops some. In the table there are approximately 590,000 clones, around 95% of which are singletons. The sequenced sample was naive CD8+ T cells sorted from blood. Receptor source: a woman aged 25 to 39 in good health.

This clone was detected once. The gene calls are TRBV2 and TRBJ2-4; a weak D match, TRBD1 (7 bases). Trimming removed 8 bases at V and 5 bases at J, with 25 bases between. There are 17 residues in the CDR3. Germline assignment: CDR1 SNHLY and CDR2 FYNNEI. CDR3 residues: CASEGVFMEGAENIQYF. The CDR3 DNA sequence: TGTGCCAGCGAAGGGGTCTTTATGGAGGGGGCCGAAAACATTCAGTACTTC. The whole variable domain, remainder taken from reference TRBV2 and TRBJ2-4, is EPEVTQTPSHQVTQMGQEVILRCVPISNHLYFYWYRQILGQKVEFLVSFYNNEISEKSEIFDDQFSVERPDGSNFTLKIRSTKLEDSAMYFCASEGVFMEGAENIQYFGAGTRLSVL.

Details on this clone: Different DNA sequences within this sample yield the same CDR3. J is TRBJ2-6 and V is TRBV5-6; a possible D gene is TRBD2 (5 bases). This CDR3 contains 15 residues. Deletions cut 2 bases from V and 0 bases from J, with 6 bases between. Germline V CDR1 and CDR2: SGHDT, YYEEEE. For the CDR3, the DNA is TGTGCCAGCAGCTTTGGGAGCTCTGGGGCCAACGTCCTGACTTTC. As protein: CASSFGSSGANVLTF.

V gene TRBV5-1 combines with J gene TRBJ2-7; weak D call: TRBD1 (5 bases). CDR3 length: 12 residues. Looked up from germline, CDR1 is SGHRS and CDR2 is YFSETQ. The V and J ends lost 9 bases and 0 bases respectively, with 10 bases between them. The CDR3 reads CATRGSSYEQYF. The CDR3 nucleotides read TGCGCCACTAGGGGAAGCTCCTACGAGCAGTACTTC.

This clone was recorded only once. V and J are TRBV5-1 and TRBJ2-3; no definite D call. Between the trimmed V and J ends, which lost 2 bases and 4 bases, there was a span of 14 bases. The CDR3 is 15 amino acids. Germline loops: CDR1 SGHRS, CDR2 YFSETQ. The CDR3 reads CASSLRLPQADTQYF. CDR3 bases: TGCGCCAGCAGCTTACGGCTCCCTCAGGCAGATACGCAGTATTTT.

The rearrangement joins TRBV7-6 to TRBJ2-2; no clear D. Trimming took off 1 base at V and 5 bases at J, with 2 bases between the two ends. Per germline, CDR1 SGHVS and CDR2 FNYEAQ. The CDR3 sequence is 12 residues long. The CDR3 DNA is TGTGCCAGCAGCTTAGAGACCGGGGAGCTGTTTTTT. Amino acid sequence: CASSLETGELFF.

As regards this clone: Other DNA sequences from this sample encode an identical CDR3 as well. The V gene is TRBV7-9, the J gene TRBJ2-1, with a possible D match to TRBD2 (5 bases). The CDR3 is 12 residues long. CDR1 and CDR2 from the germline V gene are SEHNR and FQNEAQ (reference sequence). V dropped 5 bases and J dropped 10 bases, with 12 bases sitting between them. The DNA of the CDR3 is TGTGCCAGCAGCCTACTAGGAGAGGAGCAGTTCTTC. Translated: CASSLLGEEQFF.

The chain carries TRBV27 and TRBJ2-7, with 7 bases lining up with TRBD1. Looked up from germline, CDR1 is MNHEY and CDR2 is SMNVEV (reference sequence). The junction had 4 bases not matched to a gene; V was cut back by 2 bases and J by 3 bases. The CDR3 is 14 amino acids. The CDR3 bases are TGTGCCAGCAGTTTAGCTGGGACAGACTACGAGCAGTACTTC. This sequence encodes CASSLAGTDYEQYF.

The chain links TRBV7-9 to TRBJ2-5, with TRBD1 matching 7 bases. The CDR3 extends over 13 amino acids. V trimming: 5 bases; J trimming: 5 bases; junction bases outside the gene matches: 5. Germline V gene lookup returns CDR1 SEHNR and CDR2 FQNEAQ (reference sequence). Here the CDR3 DNA reads TGTGCCAGCAGCCAACAGGGGTACGAGACCCAGTACTTC. Its translation is CASSQQGYETQYF.

V gene TRBV27 combines with J gene TRBJ2-7; either TRBD1 or TRBD2 may supply D (6 bases each). The germline V gene encodes CDR1 MNHEY and CDR2 SMNVEV (reference sequence). This CDR3 has 14 amino acids. Trimming pared 2 bases from V and 5 bases from J, leaving 13 bases between. As DNA, the CDR3 is TGTGCCAGCAGTTTAGTGGGGGCGGGGAACGAGCAGTACTTC. Translating it yields CASSLVGAGNEQYF.

The V gene is TRBV29-1, the J gene TRBJ2-3; maybe TRBD2 (5 bases). Germline values: CDR1 SQVTM, CDR2 ANQGSEA. V gave up 4 bases and J gave up 2 bases, with 13 bases separating them. The CDR3 runs 14 residues. For the CDR3, the DNA is TGCAGCGTTGCCTTTGAGGGATCCACAGATACGCAGTATTTT. It encodes CSVAFEGSTDTQYF.

The chain carries TRBV28 and TRBJ2-5; D remains unclear. The CDR3 is 13 amino acids. Germline V gives CDR1 MDHEN, CDR2 SYDVKM. V lost 4 bases to trimming and J lost 5 bases, with 11 bases between them. The CDR3 reads CASSSPNRETQYF. The CDR3 DNA is TGTGCCAGCAGTTCCCCTAACCGGGAGACCCAGTACTTC.

The chain carries TRBV4-1 and TRBJ2-3, with no clear D. The CDR3 runs to 13 residues. V was cut by 4 bases and J by 5 bases, with 10 bases left in between. The germline gives CDR1 MGHRA, CDR2 YSYEKL. The CDR3 DNA is TGCGCCAGCAGCCTCTATTCGGGAGATACGCAGTATTTT. Encoded protein: CASSLYSGDTQYF.

This clone has just one count. The chain joins TRBV19 to TRBJ1-1, with D possibly being TRBD1 (5 bases). The ends were cut back, 10 bases at V and 8 bases at J, with 17 bases in the middle. Germline CDR1 LNHDA, CDR2 SQIVND (reference sequence). The CDR3 is 12 residues long. The CDR3 coding sequence is TGTGCCACCGGTAGCCCGGGGCGCGAAGCTTTCTTT. Translated: CATGSPGREAFF. Full variable domain (outside the CDR3, taken from reference TRBV19 and TRBJ1-1): DGGITQSPKYLFRKEGQNVTLSCEQNLNHDAMYWYRQDPGQGLRLIYYSQIVNDFQKGDIAEGYSVSREKKESFPLTVTSAQKNPTAFYLCATGSPGREAFFGQGTRLTVV.

The chain couples TRBV10-1 to TRBJ2-7; D is unclear. This CDR3 region has 12 residues. V was pared by 4 bases and J by 1 base, with 5 bases between. CDR1 and CDR2 (germline): WNHNN, SYGVQD (reference sequence). The CDR3 region is CASSVGSYEQYF. The CDR3 region has the DNA TGCGCCAGCAGTGTCGGATCCTACGAGCAGTACTTC.

The chain recombines TRBV7-9 with TRBJ1-1, with D perhaps matching TRBD1 (6 bases). Trimming shortened V by 8 bases and J by 2 bases, and 9 bases separated the two germline ends. Per the germline V gene, CDR1 is SEHNR and CDR2 is FQNEAQ (reference sequence). This CDR3 has 12 amino acids. CDR3 sequence: CASADSNTEAFF. DNA for the CDR3: TGTGCCAGCGCGGACAGTAACACTGAAGCTTTCTTT.

The chain links TRBV5-6 to TRBJ2-7; TRBD2 is a possible D gene (5 bases). The CDR3 sequence is 13 residues long. Germline lookup yields CDR1 SGHDT and CDR2 YYEEEE. V was pared by 2 bases and J by 2 bases, with 8 bases between. Written as DNA, the CDR3 is TGTGCCAGCAGCTTCGGGGAAACCTACGAGCAGTACTTC. It translates to CASSFGETYEQYF.

The genes are TRBV27 and TRBJ1-4; D is undetermined. The V end lost 8 bases, the J end lost 11 bases, and 18 bases lay between the germline ends. Per germline, CDR1 MNHEY and CDR2 SMNVEV (reference sequence). The CDR3 spans 13 residues. The CDR3 DNA reads as TGTGCCAGCCGTGCGGCAGCCTCGGGGAAACTGTTTTTT. As protein: CASRAAASGKLFF. Complete variable domain (other parts from reference TRBV27 and TRBJ1-4): EAQVTQNPRYLITVTGKKLTVTCSQNMNHEYMSWYRQDPGLGLRQIYYSMNVEVTDKGDVPEGYKVSRKEKRNFPLILESPSPNQTSLYFCASRAAASGKLFFGSGTQLSVL.

V and J are TRBV28 and TRBJ2-6; D is unclear. Deletions cut 7 bases from V and 1 base from J, with 5 bases between. The germline V gene has CDR1 MDHEN and CDR2 SYDVKM. The CDR3 runs to 13 residues. CDR3 loop: CASIMSGANVLTF. In nucleotides, the CDR3 is TGTGCCAGCATCATGTCTGGGGCCAACGTCCTGACTTTC.

This clone has only one observation. This chain connects TRBV2 to TRBJ2-3; D is uncertain. V lost 9 bases and J lost 4, with 5 bases in between. CDR3 length: 10 residues. Germline CDR1 reads SNHLY; CDR2 reads FYNNEI. CDR3 DNA sequence: TGTGCCAGAAGCGCAGATACGCAGTATTTT. Protein product: CARSADTQYF.

This clone was counted only a few times. The J gene is TRBJ1-5, the V gene TRBV4-1; a possible D gene is TRBD1 (5 bases). V gave up 0 bases and J gave up 4 bases, with 7 bases separating them. The CDR3 is 14 residues long. Looked up from germline, CDR1 is MGHRA and CDR2 is YSYEKL. CDR3 amino acids: CASSQETVNQPQHF. CDR3 coding DNA: TGCGCCAGCAGCCAAGAGACAGTTAATCAGCCCCAGCATTTT.

In the case of this clone: The sample has other DNA sequences that encode this CDR3 too. V is TRBV27 and J is TRBJ2-1; 14 bases fit TRBD2. Per germline, CDR1 MNHEY and CDR2 SMNVEV (reference sequence). The ends lost 3 bases at V and 9 bases at J; junction bases unmatched: 4. The CDR3 is made up of 15 amino acids. The CDR3 loop reads CASSLGTSGRGEQFF. CDR3 coding DNA: TGTGCCAGCAGTTTGGGGACTAGCGGGAGAGGTGAGCAGTTCTTC.

The chain links TRBV2 to TRBJ2-3; 7 bases map to TRBD1. Germline V CDR1 and CDR2: SNHLY, FYNNEI. The CDR3 runs 16 residues. Unmatched junction bases numbered 4, after V lost 1 base and J lost 0 bases. CDR3 region: CASSEGPGGSTDTQYF. In DNA form, the CDR3 reads TGTGCCAGCAGTGAAGGCCCAGGGGGTAGCACAGATACGCAGTATTTT.

This clone was counted once. The CDR3 sequence: CASSPPTGGIDTQYF. CDR3 DNA: TGTGCCAGCAGCCCCCCAACTGGGGGGATAGATACGCAGTATTTT. The V call is TRBV13, the J call TRBJ2-3; TRBD2 is a possible D gene (6 bases). The CDR3 extends over 15 amino acids. The germline V and J ends were trimmed by 5 bases and 5 bases, with 17 bases remaining between them. Germline loops: CDR1 PRHDT, CDR2 FYEKMQ (reference sequence).

V usage is TRBV2 and J usage is TRBJ2-1; TRBD2 matches at 7 bases. Unmatched junction bases numbered 6, after V lost 2 bases and J lost 8 bases. Germline V gene lookup returns CDR1 SNHLY and CDR2 FYNNEI. The CDR3 consists of 14 residues. The CDR3 is CASSETSVYDEQFF. CDR3 DNA: TGTGCCAGCAGTGAAACTAGCGTTTATGATGAGCAGTTCTTC.

V usage is TRBV5-4 and J usage is TRBJ2-1, with D uncertain. V gave up 4 bases and J gave up 6 bases, with 8 bases separating them. The CDR3 loop spans 12 amino acids. CDR1 is SGHNT, CDR2 YYREEE, per germline (reference sequence). CDR3: CASSADSNEQFF. CDR3 coding DNA: TGTGCCAGCAGCGCCGATTCCAATGAGCAGTTCTTC.

The gene calls are TRBV27 and TRBJ1-5, with 8 bases identical to TRBD1. V trimming: 5 bases; J trimming: 5 bases; junction bases outside the gene matches: 2. The CDR3 has 13 amino acids. Per germline, CDR1 MNHEY and CDR2 SMNVEV (reference sequence). In DNA form, the CDR3 reads TGTGCCAGCAGTGAGACAGGGGATCAGCCCCAGCATTTT. Its protein product is CASSETGDQPQHF.